This T cell receptor (beta chain) was sequenced for a study of blood T cell repertoires in COVID-19. Study details: The samples span acute and convalescent COVID-19 from the United States, Italy and Spain. PBMCs, B-cell-depleted T cells, or T cells were the source of the cDNA or gDNA that made up the material.

This CDR3 contains 19 residues. The V gene's germline CDR1 is SGHTA and CDR2 FQGTGA. With regard to this clone: The junction does not match germline at one end; this may be a read error.

Measured with immunoSEQ multiplex PCR; TCRdb has only the in-frame clones, and not every one. This table holds roughly 54,000 clones, approximately 81% found once. This sequence was found in a man aged 50-59 years with acute or convalescent COVID-19. The sequenced material came from peripheral blood. The chain carries TRBV7-3 and TRBJ2-1, with TRBD1 matching over 9 bases. The CDR3 coding sequence is TGTGCCAGCAGCCTAACCGGGACAGGGCCCAATGCTTCTTACAATGAGCAGTTCTTC. It is translated as CASSLTGTGPNASYNEQFF.